Below are 23 T cell receptor beta chains sequenced from a single sample in a study of T-cell memory formation after mild COVID-19. MiXCR was run by TCRdb on the 5' RACE reads, yielding one entry per CDR3 protein. Among over 350,000 distinct CDR3 sequences, approximately 24% were seen once, and the ten largest hold 7.5% to 10%. The sample taken for sequencing was PBMCs or a T cell subset sorted from them (not recorded which). The receptors originated from an adult woman who had mild COVID-19 (a few samples of this study predate the infection). Cell type and time point are not known.

This clonotype has ten or more counts. V gene TRBV11-3 combines with J gene TRBJ2-3; no firm D call. The V gene lost 4 bases and the J gene lost 6 bases, with 14 bases spanning the gap. CDR3 length equals 14 residues. CDR1 is SGHNT and CDR2 is YENEEA in the germline V gene. CDR3 sequence: CASSSNGSPDTQYF. The CDR3 coding sequence is TGTGCCAGCAGCTCCAATGGCAGCCCGGATACGCAGTATTTT.

This clonotype was detected only a few times. This chain joins TRBV12-3 or TRBV12-4 and TRBJ2-5; TRBD2 matches at 11 bases. Losses at the gene ends were 5 bases for V and 7 bases for J; bases not matched to a gene: 6. The CDR3 runs to 14 residues. The CDR3 bases are TGTGCCAGCAGTCCGGCGGGGACTAGCGGGACCCAGTACTTC. Residues: CASSPAGTSGTQYF.

This clonotype has only a few counts. The V call is TRBV5-8, the J call TRBJ2-1, with 7 bases that match TRBD2. The trim removed 4 bases at V and 7 bases at J, leaving 11 bases unmatched. The germline V gene encodes CDR1 SGHTS and CDR2 YDEGEE. The CDR3 loop spans 15 amino acids. The CDR3 spells CASSPRGAGENEQFF. Written as DNA, the CDR3 is TGTGCCAGCAGCCCCCGGGGTGCGGGGGAGAATGAGCAGTTCTTC.

This clonotype was seen a single time. The rearrangement links TRBV2 to TRBJ2-1; the match to TRBD1 covers 9 bases. This CDR3 spans 17 amino acids. Germline V CDR1 and CDR2: SNHLY, FYNNEI. J gave up 0 bases and V 2 bases, and 5 bases lay outside the gene matches. CDR3 loop: CASSEIGQGRSYNEQFF. The CDR3 DNA reads TGTGCCAGCAGTGAAATTGGACAGGGGCGCTCCTACAATGAGCAGTTCTTC.

This clonotype was counted at least ten times. V gene TRBV12-3 or TRBV12-4 combines with J gene TRBJ1-2; D is uncertain. Trimming pared 2 bases from V and 8 bases from J, leaving 9 bases between. This CDR3 is 12 amino acids long. The CDR3 nucleotides are TGTGCCAGCAGTTTATGGGAGAACGGCTACACCTTC. This sequence encodes CASSLWENGYTF.

This chain uses TRBV7-2 with TRBJ2-3, with D perhaps matching TRBD1 or TRBD2 (6 bases each). V was trimmed by 4 bases and J by 2 bases, leaving 13 bases between them. The CDR3 covers 15 residues. Germline V gives CDR1 SGHTA, CDR2 FQGNSA. The CDR3 here is CASSSPGGSTDTQYF. The DNA for the CDR3 is TGTGCCAGCAGCTCCCCCGGGGGCTCCACAGATACGCAGTATTTT.

A single count supports this clonotype. The chain carries TRBV12-3 or TRBV12-4 and TRBJ1-1, with D possibly matching TRBD1 (5 bases). This CDR3 contains 14 residues. Deletions cut 6 bases from V and 0 bases from J, with 11 bases between. The CDR3 is CASRGKGVNTEAFF. The CDR3 nucleotides are TGTGCCAGCAGGGGGAAAGGGGTGAACACTGAAGCTTTCTTT.

The chain joins TRBV20-1 to TRBJ2-1; the match to TRBD2 covers 13 bases. The V gene end was trimmed by 6 bases and the J gene end by 7 bases; junction bases not matched to a gene: 9. The germline V gene has CDR1 DFQATT and CDR2 SNEGSKA (reference sequence). The CDR3 runs to 15 residues. The chain's CDR3 is CSALLAGGPRNEQFF. In DNA, the CDR3 is TGCAGTGCGCTACTAGCGGGAGGGCCCCGGAATGAGCAGTTCTTC.

This clonotype was found a few times. At one end the junction does not follow the germline gene, possibly because of a read error. V is TRBV11-2 and J is TRBJ1-2, with D maybe TRBD1 (5 bases). Germline V gene lookup returns CDR1 SGHAT and CDR2 FQNNGV. The length of the CDR3 is 14 residues. The CDR3 loop is CASTLGVGEYGYTF. CDR3 sequence (DNA): TGTGCCAGCACCTTAGGGGTGGGGGAATATGGCTACACCTTC.

This chain's CDR3 is CASSLRRGGQETQYF. Here the CDR3 DNA reads TGTGCCAGCAGCTTAAGGCGGGGCGGGCAAGAGACCCAGTACTTC. The V gene is TRBV7-2, the J gene TRBJ2-5, with D maybe TRBD2 (6 bases). In germline, CDR1 is SGHTA, CDR2 FQGNSA. The CDR3 has 15 amino acids. V lost 2 bases and J 2 bases, leaving 12 bases between the germline ends.

The chain combines TRBV5-1 with TRBJ2-1; 9 bases line up with TRBD2. Trimming cost V 9 bases and J 6 bases; bases outside gene matches: 4. The germline V gene encodes CDR1 SGHRS and CDR2 YFSETQ. This CDR3 contains 12 residues. As DNA, the CDR3 is TGCGCCACCAGGACTAGCGCCAATGAGCAGTTCTTC. The encoded protein is CATRTSANEQFF.

This clonotype was seen more than once but under ten times. The CDR3 protein is CASSLALRQETQYF. Here the CDR3 DNA reads TGTGCCAGCAGCTTAGCCCTGAGGCAAGAGACCCAGTACTTC. This chain links TRBV7-8 with TRBJ2-5; no definite D call. Deletions cut 0 bases from V and 2 bases from J, with 7 bases between. Germline V lookup: CDR1 SGHVS, CDR2 FQNEAQ. The CDR3 runs to 14 residues. The whole variable domain, remainder taken from reference TRBV7-8 and TRBJ2-5, is GAGVSQSPRYKVAKRGQDVALRCDPISGHVSLFWYQQALGQGPEFLTYFQNEAQLDKSGLPSDRFFAERPEGSVSTLKIQRTQQEDSAVYLCASSLALRQETQYFGPGTRLLVL.

This clonotype occurred a few times. The V gene is TRBV4-2, the J gene TRBJ2-1; TRBD2 is a possible D gene (5 bases). Trimming removed 0 bases at V and 8 bases at J, with 14 bases between. The CDR3 contains 15 residues. CDR1 and CDR2 from the germline V gene are LGHNA and YNFKEQ. For the CDR3, the DNA is TGTGCCAGCAGCCAAGATTTAGAGGGTAGCGATGAGCAGTTCTTC. The encoded protein is CASSQDLEGSDEQFF.

The sample holds one count of this clonotype. The rearrangement uses TRBV5-4 and TRBJ2-7; D perhaps matches TRBD1 (6 bases). The CDR3 totals 14 residues. V dropped 2 bases and J dropped 5 bases, with 14 bases sitting between them. Germline lookup yields CDR1 SGHNT and CDR2 YYREEE (reference sequence). In DNA, the CDR3 is TGTGCCAGCAGCTTACAACAGGGCGTCGACGAGCAGTACTTC. This codes for CASSLQQGVDEQYF.

CDR3 DNA: TGTGCCAGCAGCAGAGGGACCTTAATGGGTGGAGAGACCCAGTACTTC. It is translated as CASSRGTLMGGETQYF. This sequence joins TRBV6-5 and TRBJ2-5, with D possibly called TRBD1 or TRBD2 (5 bases each). The germline V gene has CDR1 MNHEY and CDR2 SVGAGI. The CDR3 loop spans 16 amino acids. The ends were cut back, 6 bases at V and 4 bases at J, with 21 bases in the middle.

In its sample, this clonotype was seen many times. The gene calls are TRBV7-6 and TRBJ1-1; D call uncertain. The V gene's germline CDR1 is SGHVS and CDR2 FNYEAQ. The V end lost 5 bases, the J end lost 5 bases, and 15 bases lay between the germline ends. The length of the CDR3 is 14 residues. The CDR3 DNA reads as TGTGCCAGCAGCCAAATGACATCGGGGACTGAAGCTTTCTTT. Amino acid sequence: CASSQMTSGTEAFF.

The chain couples TRBV20-1 to TRBJ2-7, with 13 bases aligning to TRBD2. Germline lookup yields CDR1 DFQATT and CDR2 SNEGSKA (reference sequence). The CDR3 spans 13 residues. The trim removed 6 bases at V and 6 bases at J, leaving 5 bases unmatched. As DNA, the CDR3 is TGCAGTGCCACTAGCGGGAGGGTACCCGAGCAGTACTTC. It translates to CSATSGRVPEQYF.

The chain recombines TRBV12-3 or TRBV12-4 with TRBJ2-1; 7 bases align to TRBD1. This CDR3 has 17 residues. Trimming removed 5 bases from V and 0 bases from J; junction bases left unmatched: 10. The CDR3 loop is CASSHRTGTVSYNEQFF. The CDR3 nucleotides are TGTGCCAGCAGTCATCGAACCGGGACAGTCTCCTACAATGAGCAGTTCTTC.

The V gene is TRBV24-1, the J gene TRBJ2-1, with 8 bases lining up with TRBD2. The CDR3 sequence is 16 residues long. The junction had 12 bases not matched to a gene; V was cut back by 3 bases and J by 9 bases. Germline CDR1 KGHDR, CDR2 SFDVKD. The CDR3 spells CATSDTREGLEGEQFF. CDR3 nucleotide sequence: TGTGCCACCAGTGATACTCGGGAGGGCCTTGAGGGTGAGCAGTTCTTC.

This clonotype was detected many times. The genes are TRBV3-1 and TRBJ2-5; 8 bases align to TRBD2. Trimming cost V 1 base and J 1 base; bases outside gene matches: 8. The germline gives CDR1 LGHDT, CDR2 YNNKEL (reference sequence). The length of the CDR3 is 17 residues. The CDR3 sequence is CASSQVISRGAQETQYF. In DNA, the CDR3 is TGTGCCAGCAGCCAAGTCATTTCGCGGGGGGCCCAAGAGACCCAGTACTTC.

The CDR3 protein is CASSQSEAVKASYEQYF. The CDR3 DNA sequence: TGTGCCAGCAGCCAATCGGAGGCGGTTAAGGCCTCCTACGAGCAGTACTTC. This chain uses TRBV4-2 with TRBJ2-7; perhaps TRBD2 as D (5 bases). The V end lost 2 bases, the J end lost 0 bases, and 17 bases lay between the germline ends. The V gene's germline CDR1 is LGHNA and CDR2 YNFKEQ. The CDR3 runs 17 residues.

A few counts support this clonotype. The rearrangement uses TRBV6-2 or TRBV6-3 and TRBJ1-5; D not certain. Trimming shortened V by 2 bases and J by 0 bases, and 11 bases separated the two germline ends. The germline CDR1 and CDR2 sequences are MNHEY and SVGEGT. This CDR3 comprises 16 residues. The CDR3 spells CASSYPPDSSNQPQHF. CDR3 sequence (DNA): TGTGCCAGCAGTTACCCCCCCGATAGTAGCAATCAGCCCCAGCATTTT.

The chain links TRBV2 to TRBJ1-5; weak D call: TRBD1 (5 bases). Looked up from germline, CDR1 is SNHLY and CDR2 is FYNNEI. The CDR3 sequence is 13 residues long. Deletions cut 10 bases from V and 1 base from J, with 11 bases between. CDR3 protein: CATMGESNQPQHF. The CDR3 DNA follows: TGTGCCACGATGGGGGAGAGCAATCAGCCCCAGCATTTT.